This T cell receptor beta chain originates from a study of shared clonotypes between healthy human individuals. Trimming took 5 bases from V and 6 from J, leaving 13 bases between them. The germline gives CDR1 SGHTA, CDR2 FQGNSA. The length of the CDR3 is 13 residues. As defined, naive CD8 cells were CD45RO-negative and positively selected for CCR7, with terminally differentiated effector memory CD45RA+ cells excluded. Assay: immunoSEQ multiplex PCR; the TCRdb copy retains only in-frame clones and omits some. This table holds some 580,000 clones, roughly 98% found once. The TCR originated in a man aged 30 to 39 in good health. The rearrangement links TRBV7-2 to TRBJ1-1, with D perhaps TRBD1 (6 bases). The sample consisted of naive CD8+ T cells sorted from blood. CDR3 region: CASSLRGGAEAFF. The CDR3 DNA reads as TGTGCCAGCAGCCTCAGGGGAGGGGCTGAAGCTTTCTTT.